Listed here are 30 T cell receptor beta chains from one sample, sequenced in a study of blood T cells in healthy people across ages. Through a sample-barcoded 5' primer and a J-beta primer mix, a second PCR was run for roughly 7 to 12 cycles. TCRdb analysed the 5' RACE reads with MiXCR anew, one entry per CDR3 protein. Here the sample spans over 750,000 distinct CDR3 sequences, around 25% being singletons. These records were also assigned to another study, of T cells of mothers and their children.

The sample was blood. Source of these receptors: a boy younger than 18 in good health.

This chain joins TRBV29-1 and TRBJ2-5, with D possibly being TRBD2 (6 bases). V was pared by 7 bases and J by 4 bases, with 16 bases between. This CDR3 spans 13 amino acids. Looked up from germline, CDR1 is SQVTM and CDR2 is ANQGSEA. CDR3 amino acids: CSARTGVGETQYF. Written as DNA, the CDR3 is TGCAGCGCCAGAACGGGAGTAGGAGAGACCCAGTACTTC.

The V call is TRBV20-1, the J call TRBJ2-1, with 10 bases lining up with TRBD2. Trimming at V came to 0 bases and at J to 8 bases, leaving 16 bases not matched to a gene. CDR1 is DFQATT, CDR2 SNEGSKA, per germline (reference sequence). This CDR3 comprises 18 residues. The CDR3 region has the DNA TGCAGTGCTAGAGATATCGTAATAGCGGGGGGCCTAGGGGATGAGCAGTTCTTC. Translation gives CSARDIVIAGGLGDEQFF.

This clonotype has only a few counts. V and J are TRBV20-1 and TRBJ1-1; D gene ambiguous. CDR3 size: 14 residues. Between the trimmed V and J ends, which lost 4 bases and 4 bases, there was a span of 16 bases. Germline V CDR1 and CDR2: DFQATT, SNEGSKA (reference sequence). The CDR3 DNA sequence: TGCAGTGCTACCCCCCGGGGAGGGATCACTGAAGCTTTCTTT. Residues: CSATPRGGITEAFF.

The rearrangement uses TRBV2 and TRBJ2-5; TRBD2 might be the D (6 bases). The CDR3 has 15 amino acids. The V end was cut by 5 bases, the J end by 5 bases, with 18 bases between. Germline V gives CDR1 SNHLY, CDR2 FYNNEI. The chain's CDR3 is CASSNGLPQFETQYF. In nucleotides, the CDR3 is TGTGCCAGCAGTAACGGACTACCCCAGTTTGAGACCCAGTACTTC.

This clonotype was seen at least ten times. The V call is TRBV7-2, the J call TRBJ2-1; D unclear. The germline gives CDR1 SGHTA, CDR2 FQGNSA. The CDR3 has 12 residues. Trimming took off 4 bases at V and 3 bases at J, with 4 bases between the two ends. The CDR3 sequence is CASSSNYNEQFF. The CDR3 DNA reads as TGTGCCAGCAGCTCAAACTACAATGAGCAGTTCTTC.

In its sample, this clonotype was seen a few times. The V call is TRBV27, the J call TRBJ2-5; 10 nucleotides match TRBD2. CDR1 is MNHEY and CDR2 is SMNVEV in the germline V gene (reference sequence). The CDR3 length is 13 residues. V shed 6 bases, J shed 7 bases, and the junction held 5 bases outside the gene matches. CDR3 loop: CASREIAGGTQYF. In DNA, the CDR3 is TGTGCCAGCAGAGAAATAGCGGGGGGGACCCAGTACTTC.

This clonotype was found a few times. V gene TRBV7-3 combines with J gene TRBJ2-5; TRBD1 agrees at 8 bases. The DNA end lines up better with TRBJ2-1; the J call may be wrong. The CDR3 is made up of 15 amino acids. CDR1 SGHTA and CDR2 FQGTGA come from the germline V gene. CDR3 residues: CASSKGTGWRNEQFF. The CDR3 nucleotides are TGTGCCAGCAGCAAAGGGACAGGCTGGAGGAATGAGCAGTTCTTC.

There are a few counts of this clonotype. This chain uses TRBV28 with TRBJ2-7, with 7 positions matching TRBD1. With V trimmed by 6 bases and J by 4 bases, 9 bases remained unmatched. The V gene's germline CDR1 is MDHEN and CDR2 SYDVKM. The CDR3 length is 14 residues. The CDR3 loop is CASRFGTASYEQYF. CDR3 DNA: TGTGCCAGCAGGTTCGGGACAGCGAGTTACGAGCAGTACTTC. The complete variable domain, with remaining parts taken from reference TRBV28 and TRBJ2-7, reads DVKVTQSSRYLVKRTGEKVFLECVQDMDHENMFWYRQDPGLGLRLIYFSYDVKMKEKGDIPEGYSVSREKKERFSLILESASTNQTSMYLCASRFGTASYEQYFGPGTRLTVT.

This clonotype was counted a few times. The chain carries TRBV12-3 or TRBV12-4 and TRBJ1-5; 9 nucleotides line up with TRBD1. V was pared by 6 bases and J by 6 bases, with 3 bases of the junction left unmatched. This CDR3 spans 13 amino acids. The CDR3, as DNA: TGTGCCAGCAGAGACAGGGGGAGTCAGCCCCAGCATTTT. Its protein is CASRDRGSQPQHF.

V usage is TRBV4-1 and J usage is TRBJ2-7, with TRBD2 matching 10 bases. This CDR3 spans 15 amino acids. The germline V gene has CDR1 MGHRA and CDR2 YSYEKL. V lost 2 bases, J lost 3 bases, and 4 bases stayed unmatched. CDR3 loop: CASSQLAGDVYEQYF. The CDR3 DNA sequence: TGCGCCAGCAGCCAACTAGCGGGAGATGTCTACGAGCAGTACTTC.

J is TRBJ2-5 and V is TRBV28; 12 bases fit TRBD1. Matching the DNA end better, TRBJ2-1 makes the J call doubtful. The CDR3 is made up of 14 amino acids. The V gene's germline CDR1 is MDHEN and CDR2 SYDVKM. As DNA, the CDR3 is TGTGCCAGCAGGCCGGGACAGGGGGCGCGTGAGCAGTTCTTC. The encoded protein is CASRPGQGAREQFF.

This chain links TRBV12-3 or TRBV12-4 with TRBJ2-7; 8 bases agree with TRBD1. Unmatched junction bases numbered 8, after V lost 7 bases and J lost 3 bases. The CDR3 has 14 amino acids. Here the CDR3 reads CASTRQGTLYEQYF. The DNA of the CDR3 is TGTGCCAGCACCCGACAGGGGACGCTCTACGAGCAGTACTTC.

This clonotype has a handful of counts. V usage is TRBV7-8 and J usage is TRBJ1-1; no clear D gene. The germline gives CDR1 SGHVS, CDR2 FQNEAQ. CDR3 size: 15 residues. The germline V and J ends were trimmed by 3 bases and 0 bases, with 11 bases remaining between them. The CDR3 DNA is TGTGCCAGCAGCTTCGGTAGAGACATGAACACTGAAGCTTTCTTT. Translation: CASSFGRDMNTEAFF. Full variable domain (remainder filled in from reference TRBV7-8 and TRBJ1-1): GAGVSQSPRYKVAKRGQDVALRCDPISGHVSLFWYQQALGQGPEFLTYFQNEAQLDKSGLPSDRFFAERPEGSVSTLKIQRTQQEDSAVYLCASSFGRDMNTEAFFGQGTRLTVV.

Regarding this clonotype: At one of its ends the junction is not consistent with the germline gene, which may arise from a read error. This chain links TRBV6-1 with TRBJ2-5; possibly TRBD1 or TRBD2 for D (6 bases each). The CDR3 loop spans 13 amino acids. Germline CDR1 reads MNHNS; CDR2 reads SASEGT. The CDR3 spells CASSGGALAICFF. As DNA, the CDR3 is TGTGCCAGCAGTGGGGGGGCTTTGGCAATCTGTTTCTTC.

This clonotype was observed a single time. The rearrangement joins TRBV20-1 to TRBJ2-5; 10 bases align to TRBD2. The end of the DNA fits TRBJ2-1 better, so the J call may be wrong. This CDR3 has 13 amino acids. Germline lookup yields CDR1 DFQATT and CDR2 SNEGSKA (reference sequence). CDR3 loop: CSASSGGPNEQFF. The CDR3 DNA sequence: TGCAGTGCTAGTAGCGGGGGGCCCAATGAGCAGTTCTTC.

J is TRBJ2-1 and V is TRBV18, with 12 bases that match TRBD2. Judging by the DNA end, TRBJ2-7 fits better; the J call may be wrong. Germline CDR1 reads KGHSH; CDR2 reads LQKENI. The CDR3 runs to 16 residues. CDR3 sequence reads: CASSSRLAGDIYEQYF. CDR3 sequence (DNA): TGTGCCAGCTCATCCCGACTAGCGGGAGATATTTACGAGCAGTACTTC.

The V and J genes are TRBV28 and TRBJ2-7, with a weak D call TRBD1 (7 bases). Trimming took 6 bases from V and 3 from J, leaving 12 bases between them. The CDR3 has 13 residues. Germline loops: CDR1 MDHEN, CDR2 SYDVKM. The chain's CDR3 is CASRAGGLYEQYF. CDR3 nucleotides: TGTGCCAGCAGGGCAGGGGGGCTCTACGAGCAGTACTTC.

The chain employs TRBV7-8 and TRBJ2-5, with 10 bases aligning to TRBD2. The J call may be incorrect, as the DNA end agrees better with TRBJ2-7. The CDR3 runs to 16 residues. Germline V CDR1 and CDR2: SGHVS, FQNEAQ. CDR3 DNA: TGTGCCAGCAGCTTAAGGGCTAGCGGGGGTACCTACGAGCAGTACTTC. Protein sequence: CASSLRASGGTYEQYF.

This clonotype was recorded a few times. The rearrangement joins TRBV4-1 to TRBJ1-6; tentatively, D is TRBD1 (6 bases). V lost 3 bases to trimming and J lost 10 bases, with 19 bases between them. The germline CDR1 and CDR2 sequences are MGHRA and YSYEKL. CDR3 size: 16 residues. CDR3 amino acids: CASSHLTSQGYSPLHF. In DNA, the CDR3 is TGCGCCAGCAGCCATCTCACCTCACAGGGTTACTCACCCCTCCACTTT.

J is TRBJ2-7 and V is TRBV14; no reliable D call. Trimming took 1 base from V and 0 from J, leaving 13 bases between them. This CDR3 has 16 residues. The germline V gene encodes CDR1 SGHDN and CDR2 FVKESK. For the CDR3, the DNA is TGTGCCAGCAGCCAAGTCTCTAGGACGGGCTCCTACGAGCAGTACTTC. This sequence encodes CASSQVSRTGSYEQYF.

This clonotype has just a few counts. The chain has TRBV4-3 and TRBJ2-5; D possibly corresponds to TRBD2 (5 bases). TRBJ2-7 explains the end of the DNA better; the J call may be wrong. The length of the CDR3 is 16 residues. Germline assignment: CDR1 LGHNA and CDR2 YSLEER. The CDR3: CASSQDTPGYSYEQYF. CDR3 in DNA: TGCGCCAGCAGCCAAGATACACCGGGGTACTCCTACGAGCAGTACTTC.

This clonotype turned up a few times. The J gene is TRBJ2-1, the V gene TRBV6-2 or TRBV6-3, with D hard to call. Germline CDR1 MNHEY, CDR2 SVGEGT. The CDR3 is 15 residues long. Trimming stripped 0 bases from V and 6 bases from J, with 12 bases between. In nucleotides, the CDR3 is TGTGCCAGCAGTTACTCTGGATGGAGTCCCAATGAGCAGTTCTTC. It translates to CASSYSGWSPNEQFF.

The chain uses TRBV4-3 and TRBJ2-7; D possibly corresponds to TRBD1 (6 bases). The last part of the DNA fits TRBJ2-5 better; the J call may be wrong. Germline loops: CDR1 LGHNA, CDR2 YSLEER. The CDR3 contains 16 residues. The CDR3 sequence is CASSQDRAGAGETQYF. Written as DNA, the CDR3 is TGCGCCAGCAGCCAAGATAGAGCAGGGGCCGGAGAGACCCAGTACTTC.

This clonotype was seen more than once but under ten times. The gene calls are TRBV29-1 and TRBJ2-7; TRBD1 is a possible D gene (6 bases). Trimming took 4 bases from V and 2 from J, leaving 18 bases between them. The CDR3 totals 15 residues. The germline gives CDR1 SQVTM, CDR2 ANQGSEA. The CDR3 coding sequence is TGCAGCGTTGTCCTCACCGGGACACCGACCTACGAGCAGTACTTC. Encoded protein: CSVVLTGTPTYEQYF.

The chain is built from TRBV28 and TRBJ1-1; D gene unclear. V was pared by 2 bases and J by 8 bases, with 9 bases between. The CDR3 runs 12 residues. Germline V CDR1 and CDR2: MDHEN, SYDVKM. CDR3 in amino acids: CASSLVGREAFF. The CDR3 DNA reads as TGTGCCAGCAGTTTAGTGGGTAGGGAAGCTTTCTTT.

This chain joins TRBV11-2 and TRBJ2-5, with TRBD2 matching over 7 bases. Gene TRBJ2-1 matches the end of the DNA better, so the J call may be wrong. This CDR3 is built from 15 residues. Germline V CDR1 and CDR2: SGHAT, FQNNGV. The CDR3 is CASSLERAGLNEQFF. As DNA, the CDR3 is TGTGCCAGCAGCCTGGAGAGAGCGGGACTGAATGAGCAGTTCTTC.

This clonotype was seen a few times. The rearrangement links TRBV28 to TRBJ2-1, with 8 nucleotides matching TRBD2. Unmatched junction bases numbered 25, after V lost 6 bases and J lost 9 bases. The germline gives CDR1 MDHEN, CDR2 SYDVKM. This CDR3 has 19 amino acids. CDR3 nucleotides: TGTGCCAGCAGACTGGGGGGACTAGTGGGAGGCCGGGGACGAGGTGAGCAGTTCTTC. Residues: CASRLGGLVGGRGRGEQFF. Variable domain in full (rest from reference TRBV28 and TRBJ2-1): DVKVTQSSRYLVKRTGEKVFLECVQDMDHENMFWYRQDPGLGLRLIYFSYDVKMKEKGDIPEGYSVSREKKERFSLILESASTNQTSMYLCASRLGGLVGGRGRGEQFFGPGTRLTVL.

J is TRBJ2-7 and V is TRBV5-1; D might be TRBD1 or TRBD2, each matching 5 bases. Trimming cost V 3 bases and J 6 bases, with 13 bases left between them. The length of the CDR3 is 13 residues. The germline V gene has CDR1 SGHRS and CDR2 YFSETQ. The DNA for the CDR3 is TGCGCCAGCAGCTCTCGGGGCTTAACCGAGCAGTACTTC. Amino acid sequence: CASSSRGLTEQYF.

The V and J genes are TRBV4-1 and TRBJ2-3; 8 bases align to TRBD2. Germline V gene lookup returns CDR1 MGHRA and CDR2 YSYEKL. The CDR3 spans 15 residues. The ends lost 1 base at V and 5 bases at J; junction bases unmatched: 5. The CDR3 sequence is CASSQVGLARDTQYF. The DNA of the CDR3 is TGCGCCAGCAGCCAAGTAGGACTAGCTAGAGATACGCAGTATTTT.

The table lists this clonotype with a few counts. The chain links TRBV7-2 to TRBJ1-2; tentatively, D is TRBD1 (6 bases). The CDR3 extends over 14 amino acids. CDR1 is SGHTA and CDR2 is FQGNSA in the germline V gene. V lost 1 base, J lost 3 bases, and 9 bases lay in between. The CDR3 here is CASSLVQGDYGYTF. The CDR3 nucleotides are TGTGCCAGCAGCTTAGTACAGGGTGACTATGGCTACACCTTC.